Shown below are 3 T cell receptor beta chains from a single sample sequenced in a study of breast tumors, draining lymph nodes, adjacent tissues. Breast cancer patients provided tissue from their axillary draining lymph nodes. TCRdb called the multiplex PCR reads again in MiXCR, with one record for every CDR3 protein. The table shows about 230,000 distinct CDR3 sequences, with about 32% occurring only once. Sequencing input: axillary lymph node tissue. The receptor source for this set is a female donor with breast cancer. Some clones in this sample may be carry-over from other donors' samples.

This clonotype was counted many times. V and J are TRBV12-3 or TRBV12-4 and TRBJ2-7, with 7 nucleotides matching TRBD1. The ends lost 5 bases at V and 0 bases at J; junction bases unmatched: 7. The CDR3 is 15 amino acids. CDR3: CASSLRGTASYEQYF. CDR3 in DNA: TGTGCCAGCAGTCTAAGGGGGACAGCCTCCTACGAGCAGTACTTC.

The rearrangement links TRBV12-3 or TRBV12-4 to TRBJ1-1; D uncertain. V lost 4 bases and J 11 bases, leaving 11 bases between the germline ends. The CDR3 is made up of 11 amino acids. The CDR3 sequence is CASSSTVRAFF. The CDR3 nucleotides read TGTGCCAGCAGTTCCACCGTCCGCGCTTTCTTT.

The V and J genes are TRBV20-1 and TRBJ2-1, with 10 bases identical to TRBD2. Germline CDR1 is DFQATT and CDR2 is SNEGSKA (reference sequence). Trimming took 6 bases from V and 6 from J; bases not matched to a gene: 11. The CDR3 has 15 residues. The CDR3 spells CSARQLAGPPNEQFF. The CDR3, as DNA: TGCAGTGCGCGCCAACTAGCGGGACCCCCCAATGAGCAGTTCTTC.